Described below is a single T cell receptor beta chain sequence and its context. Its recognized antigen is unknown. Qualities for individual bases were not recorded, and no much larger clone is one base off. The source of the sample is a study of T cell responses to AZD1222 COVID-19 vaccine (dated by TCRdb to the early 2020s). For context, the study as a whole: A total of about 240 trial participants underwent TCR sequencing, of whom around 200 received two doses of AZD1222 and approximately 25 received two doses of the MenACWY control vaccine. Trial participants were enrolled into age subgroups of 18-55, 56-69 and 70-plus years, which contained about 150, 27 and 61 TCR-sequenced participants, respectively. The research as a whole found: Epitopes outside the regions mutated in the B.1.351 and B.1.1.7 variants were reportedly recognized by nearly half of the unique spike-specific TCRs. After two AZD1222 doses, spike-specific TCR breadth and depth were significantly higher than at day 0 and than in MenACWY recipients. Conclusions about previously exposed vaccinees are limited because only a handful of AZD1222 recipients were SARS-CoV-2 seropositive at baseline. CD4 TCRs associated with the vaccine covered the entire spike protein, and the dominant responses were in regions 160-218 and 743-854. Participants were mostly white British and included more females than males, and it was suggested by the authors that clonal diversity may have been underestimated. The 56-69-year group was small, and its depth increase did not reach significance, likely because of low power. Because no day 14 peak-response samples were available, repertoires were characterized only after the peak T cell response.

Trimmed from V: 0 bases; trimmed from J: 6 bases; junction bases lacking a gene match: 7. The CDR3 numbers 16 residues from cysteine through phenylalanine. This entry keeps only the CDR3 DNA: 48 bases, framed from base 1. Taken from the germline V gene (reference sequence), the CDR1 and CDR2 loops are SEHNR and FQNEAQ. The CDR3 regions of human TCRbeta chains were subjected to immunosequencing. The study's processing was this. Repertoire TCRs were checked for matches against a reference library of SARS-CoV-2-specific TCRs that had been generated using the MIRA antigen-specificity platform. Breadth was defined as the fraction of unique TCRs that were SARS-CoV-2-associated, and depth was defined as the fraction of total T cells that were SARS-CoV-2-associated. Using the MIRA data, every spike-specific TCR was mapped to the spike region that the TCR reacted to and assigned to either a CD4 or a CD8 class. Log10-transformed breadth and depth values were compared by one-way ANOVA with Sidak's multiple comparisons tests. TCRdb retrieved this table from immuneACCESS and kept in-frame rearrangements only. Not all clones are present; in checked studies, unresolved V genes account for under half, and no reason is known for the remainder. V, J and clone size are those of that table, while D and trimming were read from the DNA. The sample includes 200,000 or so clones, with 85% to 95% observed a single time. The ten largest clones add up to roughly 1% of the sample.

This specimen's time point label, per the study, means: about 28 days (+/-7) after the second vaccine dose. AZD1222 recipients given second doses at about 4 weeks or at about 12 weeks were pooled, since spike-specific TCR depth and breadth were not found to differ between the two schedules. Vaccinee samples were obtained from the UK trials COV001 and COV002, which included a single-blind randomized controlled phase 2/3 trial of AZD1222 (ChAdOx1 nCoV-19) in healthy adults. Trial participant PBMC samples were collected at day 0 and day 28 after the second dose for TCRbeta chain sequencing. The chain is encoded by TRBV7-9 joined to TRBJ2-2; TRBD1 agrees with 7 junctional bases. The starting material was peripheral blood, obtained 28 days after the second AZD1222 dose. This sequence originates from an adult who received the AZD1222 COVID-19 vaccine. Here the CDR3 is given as CASSLARGLGSGELFF. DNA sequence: TGTGCCAGCAGCTTAGCAAGGGGGCTAGGATCCGGGGAGCTGTTTTTT.